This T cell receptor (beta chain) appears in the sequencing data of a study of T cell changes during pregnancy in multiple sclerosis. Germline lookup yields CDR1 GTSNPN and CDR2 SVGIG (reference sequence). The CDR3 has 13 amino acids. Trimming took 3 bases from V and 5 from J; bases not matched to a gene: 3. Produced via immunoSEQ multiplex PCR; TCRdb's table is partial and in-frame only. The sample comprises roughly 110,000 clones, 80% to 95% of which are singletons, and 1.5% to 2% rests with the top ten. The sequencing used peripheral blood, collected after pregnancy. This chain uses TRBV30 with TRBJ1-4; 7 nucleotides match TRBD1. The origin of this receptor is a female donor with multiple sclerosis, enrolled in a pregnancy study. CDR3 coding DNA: TGTGCCTGGAGGGGACAGCGGAATGAAAAACTGTTTTTT. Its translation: CAWRGQRNEKLFF.